Sequencing of this T cell receptor (beta chain) was carried out in a study of T cell changes during pregnancy in multiple sclerosis. CDR1 LNHDA and CDR2 SQIVND come from the germline V gene (reference sequence). V was pared by 5 bases and J by 0 bases, with 6 bases of the junction left unmatched. This CDR3 region has 15 residues. Sequencing used immunoSEQ multiplex PCR; TCRdb keeps in-frame clones, though not all of them. The repertoire includes about 68,000 clones, approximately 90% of them detected once, and around 1.5% sits in the top ten. The source material was peripheral blood, sampled in the third trimester of pregnancy. This sequence originates from a female donor with multiple sclerosis, enrolled in a pregnancy study. The chain links TRBV19 to TRBJ1-1, with TRBD1 identical over 7 bases. CDR3 sequence (DNA): TGTGCCAGTAGTGCGCGGGACAGAGTGAACACTGAAGCTTTCTTT. Translated, it gives CASSARDRVNTEAFF. Using reference TRBV19 and TRBJ1-1 for the parts outside the CDR3, the full variable domain is DGGITQSPKYLFRKEGQNVTLSCEQNLNHDAMYWYRQDPGQGLRLIYYSQIVNDFQKGDIAEGYSVSREKKESFPLTVTSAQKNPTAFYLCASSARDRVNTEAFFGQGTRLTVV.